Sequencing of this T cell receptor beta chain was carried out in a study of blood T cell repertoires in COVID-19. Overall study: Acute-phase and convalescent COVID-19 samples originated in the United States, Italy and Spain.

This CDR3 region has 13 residues. V lost 3 bases to trimming and J lost 1 base, with 6 bases between them. CDR1 and CDR2 from the germline V gene are MDHEN and SYDVKM. Only one count was recorded for this clone. This table comes from immunoSEQ multiplex PCR, and its TCRdb copy is limited to in-frame clones, with some not included. The sample gives 250,000 to 300,000 clones, approximately 90% of which show up once; about 2% is in the top ten. This TCR was sampled from a woman aged 40 to 50 with acute COVID-19. Sequencing input: PBMCs or T cells enriched from blood (not recorded which). The chain has TRBV28 and TRBJ1-1; D remains ambiguous. CDR3 protein: CASSFGKNTEAFF. The CDR3 nucleotides are TGTGCCAGCAGTTTCGGTAAGAACACTGAAGCTTTCTTT. Full variable domain (remainder filled in from reference TRBV28 and TRBJ1-1): DVKVTQSSRYLVKRTGEKVFLECVQDMDHENMFWYRQDPGLGLRLIYFSYDVKMKEKGDIPEGYSVSREKKERFSLILESASTNQTSMYLCASSFGKNTEAFFGQGTRLTVV.